In this sample, the clone carrying this T cell receptor (beta chain) turned up a few times. The data were obtained in a study of human T cells and chemical hapten exposure. Study-wide background: Investigators sensitized 2 cm by 2 cm of upper inner arm skin with 2% DPC. While the approximately 22-week study was under way, patients received diphenylcyclopropenone on the scalp every week.

As to time point: pre-sensitization, week 0. The treatment denotes: therapeutic diphenylcyclopropenone sensitization with weekly scalp DPC. Patch tests were applied only after blood draws. TCRdb re-called the RACE reads through MiXCR, storing one row per CDR3 protein. The repertoire holds roughly 88,000 distinct CDR3 sequences, with nearly 10% as singletons. The germline CDR1 and CDR2 sequences are SEHNR and FQNEAQ (reference sequence). The CDR3 loop spans 13 amino acids. Trimming cost V 8 bases and J 5 bases, with 15 bases left between them. The source is a woman aged 40 to 50 with alopecia areata. Some clones in this sample may be carry-over from other donors' samples. The gene calls are TRBV7-9 and TRBJ1-1; D is ambiguous. The specimen was whole blood, collected in connection with sensitization to the hapten diphenylcyclopropenone (DPC). CDR3 sequence reads: CASGYQLGTEAFF. The CDR3 DNA sequence: TGTGCCAGCGGTTATCAGTTGGGAACTGAAGCTTTCTTT.